This TCR beta chain was obtained from a study of T cells in Graves' hyperthyroidism and ophthalmopathy. This clonotype showed up many times. Based on clinical symptoms, serum thyroxine and TRAb, thyroid ultrasound and orbital computed tomography, diagnoses were reached. Amplification of TCR beta CDR3 regions used RNA as the template. HTBI primers were used for first-round RT-PCR of the TCR CDR3. TCRdb re-called the multiplex PCR reads through MiXCR, storing one row per CDR3 protein. There are hundreds of thousands of distinct CDR3 sequences in the sample; nearly 45% occur only once, and under 8.5% lies in the top ten. The sample taken for sequencing was peripheral blood or thyroid tissue (not recorded which). The sequence was obtained from an adult man with Graves' disease, either hyperthyroidism or ophthalmopathy (not recorded which).

Written as DNA, the CDR3 is TGTGCCAGCAGTCTACGGGGACAGACAACCATGAACACTGAAGCTTTCTTT. It specifies CASSLRGQTTMNTEAFF. The rearrangement uses TRBV2 and TRBJ1-1, with TRBD1 identical over 7 bases. There are 17 residues in the CDR3. Germline V CDR1 and CDR2: SNHLY, FYNNEI. Germline trimming cut 5 bases from V and 0 bases from J; bases unmatched to any gene: 12.